This is a list of T cell receptor beta chains from one sample in a study of blood T cell repertoires in COVID-19. Produced via immunoSEQ multiplex PCR; TCRdb's table is partial and in-frame only. This sample has roughly 200,000 clones; around 84% occur once, and the top ten carry roughly a fifth. Sequencing was performed on peripheral blood. Source of these receptors: a human donor in a cohort sampled during active COVID-19. Each CDR3 is given with its conserved first and last residue. The order of the fields is clone size, J gene, V gene, D gene, CDR3 protein, CDR3 DNA. A D gene is named only where the DNA matches it firmly. For some rows the clone size is stated as once, few or many, or as a class when expanded; others skip it.

NA | TRBJ1-1 | TRBV6-4 | TRBD1 | CASRGTGTEAFF | TGTGCCAGCAGGGGGACAGGGACTGAAGCTTTCTTT
NA | TRBJ2-2 | TRBV9 | TRBD2 | CASSFGLAGANTGELFF | TGTGCCAGCAGCTTCGGACTAGCGGGGGCGAACACCGGGGAGCTGTTTTTT
NA | TRBJ2-5 | TRBV5-1 | NA | CASSPGLGETQYF | TGCGCCAGCAGCCCGGGACTTGGGGAGACCCAGTACTTC
NA | TRBJ1-6 | TRBV7-7 | NA | CASSLGANSPLHF | TGTGCTAGCAGCTTAGGGGCAAATTCACCCCTCCACTTT
once | TRBJ2-3 | TRBV28 | NA | CACGEIPPRTDTQYF | TGTGCCTGCGGTGAGATCCCGCCGCGCACAGATACGCAGTATTTT
NA | TRBJ2-3 | TRBV19 | NA | CASSITYRFTDTQYF | TGTGCCAGTAGTATAACTTACAGATTCACAGATACGCAGTATTTT
NA | TRBJ1-5 | TRBV3-1/TRBV3-2 | NA | CASSQAGQPNQPQHF | TGTGCCAGCAGCCAAGCAGGACAGCCAAATCAGCCCCAGCATTTT
NA | TRBJ2-1 | TRBV2 | TRBD2 | CASSELRGGERRGEQFF | TGTGCCAGCAGTGAACTCCGCGGGGGGGAGAGGAGGGGTGAGCAGTTCTTC
once | TRBJ2-1 | TRBV11-3 | TRBD2 | CASSLFGTNNEQFF | TGTGCCAGCAGCTTATTTGGGACTAACAATGAGCAGTTCTTC
NA | TRBJ2-1 | TRBV10-3 | TRBD2 | CAISGQGRLAGADEQFF | TGTGCCATCAGTGGACAGGGCCGACTAGCGGGAGCGGATGAGCAGTTCTTC
once | TRBJ1-3 | TRBV3-1/TRBV3-2 | TRBD1 | CASVPGGSYDTIYF | TGTGCCAGCGTCCCAGGGGGCTCTTATGACACCATATATTTT
NA | TRBJ2-1 | TRBV6-5 | TRBD1 | CASSMDRGYEQFF | TGTGCCAGCAGTATGGACAGGGGATACGAGCAGTTCTTC
NA | TRBJ2-1 | TRBV19 | TRBD2 | CASSILAGGPREQFF | TGTGCCAGTAGTATCCTGGCGGGGGGGCCTCGTGAGCAGTTCTTC
few | TRBJ2-5 | TRBV5-1 | TRBD1 | CASKITGEETQYF | TGCGCCAGTAAAATCACAGGGGAAGAGACCCAGTACTTC